This TCR beta chain was captured in a study of control samples from healthy donors and cancer patients. V lost 3 bases, J lost 2 bases, and 7 bases lay in between. The length of the CDR3 is 13 residues. CDR1 and CDR2 from the germline V gene are SGHAT and FQNNGV. Assay used: immunoSEQ multiplex PCR; TCRdb lists only in-frame clones, some missing. The sample has some 120,000 clones; over 90% are singletons. This receptor was identified in a man younger than 40 in good health. Sequencing was done on a sample of blood. The V call is TRBV11-2, the J call TRBJ1-1; no firm D call. The CDR3 bases are TGTGCCAGCAGCTTTCTTCCCAACACTGAAGCTTTCTTT. The encoded protein is CASSFLPNTEAFF.